The clone carrying this TCR beta chain was counted once. These data come from a study of early T cells in non-severe SARS-CoV-2 infection. Looking at the study overall: The study sequenced bulk RNA from unsorted whole blood, with chains unpaired.

After removal of 5 bases from V and 2 bases from J, the junction contained 7 bases not matched to a gene. This CDR3 has 16 amino acids. The library protocol tagged individual cDNA molecules with unique molecular identifiers. In TCRdb, the 5' RACE reads were re-called with MiXCR into one record per CDR3 protein. The sample consists of tens of thousands of distinct CDR3 sequences, 10% of them appearing once. This sample comprised whole blood, obtained at baseline. The sequence was obtained from an adult who was a healthcare worker with PCR-confirmed SARS-CoV-2 infection or an uninfected control (not recorded which). This sequence joins TRBV12-3 or TRBV12-4 and TRBJ2-5, with 11 bases identical to TRBD2. In DNA form, the CDR3 reads TGTGCCAGCAGTCCGTCACTAGCGGGGGAGCAAGAGACCCAGTACTTC. This encodes CASSPSLAGEQETQYF.